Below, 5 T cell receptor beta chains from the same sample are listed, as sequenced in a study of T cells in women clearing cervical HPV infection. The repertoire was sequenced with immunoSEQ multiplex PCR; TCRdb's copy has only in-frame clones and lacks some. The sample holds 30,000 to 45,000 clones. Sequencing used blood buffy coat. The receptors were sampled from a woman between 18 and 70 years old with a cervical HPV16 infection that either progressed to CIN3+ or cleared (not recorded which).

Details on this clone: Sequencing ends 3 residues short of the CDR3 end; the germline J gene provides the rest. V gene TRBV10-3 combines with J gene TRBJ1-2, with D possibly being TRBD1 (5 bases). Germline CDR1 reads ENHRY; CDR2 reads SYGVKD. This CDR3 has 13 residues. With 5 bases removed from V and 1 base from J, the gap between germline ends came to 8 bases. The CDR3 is CAISPQGNYGYTF. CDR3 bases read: TGTGCCATCAGTCCTCAGGGTAACTATGGC.

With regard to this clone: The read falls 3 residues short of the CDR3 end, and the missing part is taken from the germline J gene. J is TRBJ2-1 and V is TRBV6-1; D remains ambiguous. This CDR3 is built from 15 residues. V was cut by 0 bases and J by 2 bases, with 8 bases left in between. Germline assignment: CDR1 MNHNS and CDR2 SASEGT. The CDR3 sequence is CASSEAVVTYNEQFF. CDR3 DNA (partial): TGTGCCAGCAGTGAAGCCGTAGTAACCTACAATGAG.

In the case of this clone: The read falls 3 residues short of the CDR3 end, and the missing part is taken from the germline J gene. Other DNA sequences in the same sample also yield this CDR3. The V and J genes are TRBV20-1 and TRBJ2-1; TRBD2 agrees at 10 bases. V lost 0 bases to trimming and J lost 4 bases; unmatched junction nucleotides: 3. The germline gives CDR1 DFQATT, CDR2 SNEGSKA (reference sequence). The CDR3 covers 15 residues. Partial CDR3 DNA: TGCAGTGCTAGAGATGGACTAGCGGATTACAATGAG. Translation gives CSARDGLADYNE. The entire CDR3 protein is CSARDGLADYNEQFF.

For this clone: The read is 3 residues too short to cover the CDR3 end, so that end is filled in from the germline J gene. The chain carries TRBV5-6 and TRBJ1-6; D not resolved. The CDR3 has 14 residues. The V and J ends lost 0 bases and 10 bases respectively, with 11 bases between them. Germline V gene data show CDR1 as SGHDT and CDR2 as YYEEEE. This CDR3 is CASSLEAAGSPLHF. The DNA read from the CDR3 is TGTGCCAGCAGCTTGGAAGCGGCGGGATCACCC.

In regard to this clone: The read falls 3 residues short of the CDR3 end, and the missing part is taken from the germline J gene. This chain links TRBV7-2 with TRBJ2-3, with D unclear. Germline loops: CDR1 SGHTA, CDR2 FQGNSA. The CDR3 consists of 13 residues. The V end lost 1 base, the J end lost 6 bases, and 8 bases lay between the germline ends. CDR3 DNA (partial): TGTGCCAGCAGCTTAGAGTCTATTGATACG. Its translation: CASSLESIDT. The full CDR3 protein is CASSLESIDTQYF.